This entry lists 20 T cell receptor beta chains sequenced from one sample in a study of T cell responses to AZD1222 COVID-19 vaccine. The assay was immunoSEQ multiplex PCR, and TCRdb's table has in-frame clones only and misses some. The sample has around 160,000 clones, around nine tenths seen once. The sample in question was peripheral blood, obtained on day 0 of MenACWY control vaccination. Receptors originate from an adult in good health.

CDR3 region: CASSGGGSGNTIYF. In DNA, the CDR3 is TGTGCCAGCAGCGGGGGGGGCTCTGGAAACACCATATATTTT. The V gene is TRBV3-1 (or the pseudogene TRBV3-2), the J gene TRBJ1-3; a possible D gene is TRBD1 (5 bases). This CDR3 is built from 14 residues. Trimming took off 5 bases at V and 0 bases at J, with 8 bases between the two ends. CDR1 and CDR2 (germline): LGHDT, YNNKEL (reference sequence).

This clone was detected only once. The chain uses TRBV11-2 and TRBJ2-1, with D possibly TRBD2 on 5 matching bases. Trimming cost V 3 bases and J 0 bases, with 9 bases left between them. The CDR3 has 15 amino acids. Germline V CDR1 and CDR2: SGHAT, FQNNGV. The DNA for the CDR3 is TGTGCCAGCAGCTTGGAGGATAGCTCCTACAATGAGCAGTTCTTC. It is translated as CASSLEDSSYNEQFF.

V is TRBV28 and J is TRBJ1-1; D unclear. The CDR3 is 13 amino acids. CDR1 is MDHEN and CDR2 is SYDVKM in the germline V gene. With 6 bases removed from V and 7 bases from J, the gap between germline ends came to 15 bases. The CDR3 nucleotides read TGTGCCAGCAGGGGTGGGAGGGCTGGTGAAGCTTTCTTT. The encoded protein is CASRGGRAGEAFF. The full variable domain, rest sourced from reference TRBV28 and TRBJ1-1, is DVKVTQSSRYLVKRTGEKVFLECVQDMDHENMFWYRQDPGLGLRLIYFSYDVKMKEKGDIPEGYSVSREKKERFSLILESASTNQTSMYLCASRGGRAGEAFFGQGTRLTVV.

The chain uses TRBV7-2 and TRBJ1-5; a weak D match, TRBD1 (5 bases). The CDR3 contains 14 residues. V lost 5 bases and J 6 bases, leaving 14 bases between the germline ends. Germline V lookup: CDR1 SGHTA, CDR2 FQGNSA. CDR3 nucleotide sequence: TGTGCCAGCAGCCCCCCACAGGCGGGTCAGCCCCAGCATTTT. Translation gives CASSPPQAGQPQHF.

The rearrangement links TRBV5-8 to TRBJ1-3; TRBD1 might be the D (6 bases). CDR1 is SGHTS and CDR2 is YDEGEE in the germline V gene. The V gene lost 6 bases and the J gene lost 4 bases, with 17 bases spanning the gap. The CDR3 runs to 15 residues. The CDR3 reads CASTKRGGSGNTIYF. In DNA, the CDR3 is TGTGCCAGCACCAAGAGAGGGGGTTCGGGAAACACCATATATTTT.

The rearrangement uses TRBV12-3 or TRBV12-4 and TRBJ2-1; tentative D call: TRBD2 (6 bases). This CDR3 is built from 12 residues. V lost 6 bases, J lost 11 bases, and 14 bases lay in between. CDR3 nucleotides: TGTGCCAGCAGCCGCTCGACTAGAAAGCAGTTCTTC. Translation: CASSRSTRKQFF.

The chain couples TRBV6-5 to TRBJ2-4, with 7 bases fitting TRBD2. The CDR3 extends over 11 amino acids. J was trimmed by 11 bases and V by 7 bases; bases with no gene match: 5. CDR1 is MNHEY and CDR2 is SVGAGI in the germline V gene. The CDR3 coding sequence is TGTGCCAGCACCCTCGCGGGGGTTCAGTACTTC. It specifies CASTLAGVQYF.

The chain combines TRBV20-1 with TRBJ2-2; D not certain. The CDR3 runs 12 residues. V lost 3 bases to trimming and J lost 5 bases, with 7 bases between them. Per germline, CDR1 DFQATT and CDR2 SNEGSKA (reference sequence). CDR3 nucleotides: TGCAGTGCTAGTGAGGCAACCGGGGAGCTGTTTTTT. It is translated as CSASEATGELFF.

V gene TRBV29-1 combines with J gene TRBJ1-5; 7 nucleotides align to TRBD1. The CDR3 runs 13 residues. CDR1 is SQVTM and CDR2 is ANQGSEA in the germline V gene. After removal of 3 bases from V and 3 bases from J, the junction contained 2 bases not matched to a gene. The CDR3 sequence is CSVDTGVNQPQHF. In DNA form, the CDR3 reads TGCAGCGTTGACACAGGGGTCAATCAGCCCCAGCATTTT.

V and J are TRBV19 and TRBJ2-1; TRBD2 matches at 8 bases. Germline values: CDR1 LNHDA, CDR2 SQIVND (reference sequence). Losses at the gene ends were 5 bases for V and 4 bases for J; bases not matched to a gene: 7. The CDR3 is 15 amino acids. The CDR3 here is CASSARLATYNEQFF. As DNA, the CDR3 is TGTGCCAGTAGTGCCCGACTAGCGACGTACAATGAGCAGTTCTTC.

Of note for this clone: The identical CDR3 is also encoded by other nucleotide sequences in the sample. This sequence joins TRBV5-4 and TRBJ1-1; 7 bases are a match to TRBD1. This CDR3 comprises 14 residues. J gave up 0 bases and V 2 bases, and 1 base lay outside the gene matches. Per the germline V gene, CDR1 is SGHNT and CDR2 is YYREEE (reference sequence). CDR3 bases: TGTGCCAGCAGCTTACAGGGGATGAACACTGAAGCTTTCTTT. Its translation is CASSLQGMNTEAFF.

V gene TRBV28 combines with J gene TRBJ1-2; 12 bases fit TRBD1. CDR1 is MDHEN and CDR2 is SYDVKM in the germline V gene. J gave up 6 bases and V 2 bases, and 1 base lay outside the gene matches. The CDR3 is 14 residues long. Here the CDR3 DNA reads TGTGCCAGCAGTTTAGGGGACAGGGGGCATGGCTACACCTTC. As protein: CASSLGDRGHGYTF.

The chain is built from TRBV3-1 (or the pseudogene TRBV3-2) and TRBJ2-7; the D gene is possibly TRBD2 (5 bases). CDR1 LGHDT and CDR2 YNNKEL come from the germline V gene (reference sequence). The ends were cut back, 3 bases at V and 2 bases at J, with 8 bases in the middle. The CDR3 runs to 13 residues. DNA of the CDR3: TGTGCCAGCAGCCATGGACTTGCCTACGAGCAGTACTTC. Amino acid sequence: CASSHGLAYEQYF.

The count of this clone is one. The chain combines TRBV28 with TRBJ2-1; D tentatively fits TRBD1 or TRBD2 (6 bases each). The V end lost 7 bases, the J end lost 7 bases, and 23 bases lay between the germline ends. The CDR3 is made up of 16 amino acids. The germline V gene has CDR1 MDHEN and CDR2 SYDVKM. CDR3 protein: CASTPRGTRAWNEQFF. CDR3 DNA: TGTGCCAGCACTCCACGGGGGACAAGGGCCTGGAATGAGCAGTTCTTC. Filled out from reference TRBV28 and TRBJ2-1, the complete variable domain reads DVKVTQSSRYLVKRTGEKVFLECVQDMDHENMFWYRQDPGLGLRLIYFSYDVKMKEKGDIPEGYSVSREKKERFSLILESASTNQTSMYLCASTPRGTRAWNEQFFGPGTRLTVL.

The chain is built from TRBV24-1 and TRBJ2-7; TRBD1 matches 7 bases. The CDR3 is 15 residues long. Germline V gives CDR1 KGHDR, CDR2 SFDVKD. The junction had 9 bases not matched to a gene; V was cut back by 7 bases and J by 1 base. The CDR3 sequence: CATRNPGQRSYEQYF. In DNA, the CDR3 is TGTGCCACCAGGAATCCGGGACAGAGGTCCTACGAGCAGTACTTC.

This clone showed up just once. CDR3 coding DNA: TGTGCCAGCAGGGGCAGGTACACTGAAGCTTTCTTT. As protein: CASRGRYTEAFF. The V call is TRBV6-5, the J call TRBJ1-1; no reliable D call. Trimming stripped 6 bases from V and 3 bases from J, with 8 bases between. The CDR3 has 12 residues. The germline CDR1 and CDR2 sequences are MNHEY and SVGAGI.

This clone was observed a handful of times. The V call is TRBV5-6, the J call TRBJ2-7; 7 bases line up with TRBD1. The germline V gene encodes CDR1 SGHDT and CDR2 YYEEEE. CDR3 length: 12 residues. The junction had 5 bases not matched to a gene; V was cut back by 4 bases and J by 7 bases. The CDR3: CASSIQGREQYF. As DNA, the CDR3 is TGTGCCAGCAGCATACAGGGGCGGGAGCAGTACTTC.

V usage is TRBV28 and J usage is TRBJ1-2; D is undetermined. Germline CDR1 and CDR2: MDHEN and SYDVKM. With 2 bases removed from V and 5 bases from J, the gap between germline ends came to 12 bases. The CDR3 totals 14 residues. In DNA form, the CDR3 reads TGTGCCAGCAGTTTAGGCGACATGAGGTATGGCTACACCTTC. Its translation is CASSLGDMRYGYTF.

The rearrangement uses TRBV19 and TRBJ1-1; TRBD1 agrees at 7 bases. Trimming at V came to 4 bases and at J to 4 bases, leaving 6 bases not matched to a gene. The CDR3 runs to 14 residues. CDR1 is LNHDA and CDR2 is SQIVND in the germline V gene (reference sequence). The CDR3 spells CASSTTGAVTEAFF. Here the CDR3 DNA reads TGTGCCAGTAGTACTACAGGGGCAGTCACTGAAGCTTTCTTT.

V gene TRBV3-1 (or the pseudogene TRBV3-2) combines with J gene TRBJ1-1, with D perhaps TRBD1 (5 bases). The V and J ends lost 0 bases and 5 bases respectively, with 10 bases between them. Germline V gene lookup returns CDR1 LGHDT and CDR2 YNNKEL (reference sequence). This CDR3 is built from 14 residues. This CDR3 reads CASSQDHGATEAFF. CDR3 nucleotide sequence: TGTGCCAGCAGCCAAGATCACGGGGCAACTGAAGCTTTCTTT.